Listed below are T cell receptor beta chains from one sample, sequenced in a study of shared clonotypes between healthy human individuals. Assay used: immunoSEQ multiplex PCR; TCRdb lists only in-frame clones, some missing. The table lists approximately 1.1 million clones, 75% to 80% of them singletons, with approximately 0.56% in the top ten. The sequencing input was memory CD4+ T cells from PBMCs. Receptor source: a man aged 18 to 30 in good health. Some clones in this sample may be carry-over from other donors' samples. Both conserved end residues are part of each CDR3. D genes are given only for firm matches. Clone size, where shown, is once, few, many, or a class for clones that have expanded.

CDR3 protein: CASSLQRNTEAFF
CDR3 DNA: TGTGCCAGCAGCCTACAGAGAAACACTGAAGCTTTCTTT
J gene: TRBJ1-1
V gene: TRBV9
clone size: NA
D gene: NA

CDR3 protein: CASSPKGAHGFEYF
CDR3 DNA: TGTGCCAGCTCACCAAAGGGGGCTCATGGGTTTGAGTACTTC
J gene: TRBJ2-7
V gene: TRBV18
clone size: NA
D gene: TRBD1

CDR3 protein: CASSLDRGGYTF
CDR3 DNA: TGCGCCAGCAGCCTAGACAGGGGTGGCTACACCTTC
J gene: TRBJ1-2
V gene: TRBV5-1
clone size: NA
D gene: TRBD1

CDR3 protein: CASSPPVAGVAYEQYF
CDR3 DNA: TGTGCCAGTAGTCCGCCTGTTGCGGGAGTTGCCTACGAGCAGTACTTC
J gene: TRBJ2-7
V gene: TRBV19
clone size: NA
D gene: TRBD2

CDR3 protein: CASSLQGHYGYTF
CDR3 DNA: TGTGCCAGCAGCTTGCAGGGGCACTATGGCTACACCTTC
J gene: TRBJ1-2
V gene: TRBV5-6
clone size: once
D gene: NA

CDR3 protein: CASSEENTEAFF
CDR3 DNA: TGTGCCAGCAGTGAGGAGAACACTGAAGCTTTCTTT
J gene: TRBJ1-1
V gene: TRBV28
clone size: NA
D gene: NA

CDR3 protein: CASSLVGRPTQYF
CDR3 DNA: TGTGCCAGCAGCTTAGTTGGAAGGCCGACGCAGTATTTT
J gene: TRBJ2-3
V gene: TRBV7-2
clone size: NA
D gene: NA

CDR3 protein: CASSLGQPLRDTQYF
CDR3 DNA: TGTGCCAGCAGCTTGGGGCAGCCCCTCCGAGATACGCAGTATTTT
J gene: TRBJ2-3
V gene: TRBV5-8
clone size: few
D gene: NA

CDR3 protein: CASIQGGLGGYEQYF
CDR3 DNA: TGCGCCAGCATCCAGGGGGGACTAGGGGGCTACGAGCAGTACTTC
J gene: TRBJ2-7
V gene: TRBV10-2
clone size: NA
D gene: NA

CDR3 protein: CGSKRDLNTGELFF
CDR3 DNA: TGTGGCTCCAAGCGGGACTTGAACACCGGGGAGCTGTTTTTT
J gene: TRBJ2-2
V gene: TRBV6-1
clone size: NA
D gene: TRBD2

CDR3 protein: CASSVRGDRGFEQYF
CDR3 DNA: TGTGCCAGCAGTGTAAGAGGGGACAGGGGATTTGAGCAGTACTTC
J gene: TRBJ2-7
V gene: TRBV28
clone size: NA
D gene: TRBD1

CDR3 protein: CASSLGSSGANVLTF
CDR3 DNA: TGCGCCAGCAGCTTGGGGAGCTCTGGGGCCAACGTCCTGACTTTC
J gene: TRBJ2-6
V gene: TRBV5-1
clone size: NA
D gene: NA

CDR3 protein: CASRGWGQGDEAFF
CDR3 DNA: TGTGCCAGCAGAGGATGGGGACAGGGGGATGAAGCTTTCTTT
J gene: TRBJ1-1
V gene: TRBV9
clone size: many
D gene: TRBD1